The 13 T cell receptor beta chains below all came from one sample that was sequenced in a study of patients and donors after allogeneic stem cell transplantation (dated by TCRdb to about 2020). Receptor libraries were prepared by RT-PCR. Sequencing instrument: NextSeq 550. Using fastp at Q25 and MiXCR, TCRdb reprocessed the public reads and kept productive beta chains. Rows are unified per CDR3 protein, each entry keeping the most common DNA and genes. For this sample the table gives about 200,000 distinct CDR3 sequences, of which more than 35% were detected only once. Around a tenth of the sample is held by the ten biggest clonotypes. Sequences were obtained from blood, either unsorted or a sorted T cell fraction (not recorded which). These TCRs come from a human donor who was either an allogeneic HSCT recipient or a stem cell or donor lymphocyte infusion donor (not recorded which). It is not recorded whose cells these are; they may come from a transplant donor.

CDR3 loop: CASSPGQSYNEQFF. CDR3 nucleotides: TGCGCCAGCAGCCCGGGACAGTCCTACAATGAGCAGTTCTTC. The genes are TRBV5-1 and TRBJ2-1; TRBD1 matches at 7 bases. CDR1 and CDR2 from the germline V gene are SGHRS and YFSETQ. The CDR3 is made up of 14 amino acids. Trimming took 4 bases from V and 1 from J; bases not matched to a gene: 2. The full variable domain, in which reference TRBV5-1 and TRBJ2-1 provide the parts outside the CDR3, is KAGVTQTPRYLIKTRGQQVTLSCSPISGHRSVSWYQQTPGQGLQFLFEYFSETQRNKGNFPGRFSGRQFSNSRSEMNVSTLELGDSALYLCASSPGQSYNEQFFGPGTRLTVL.

The chain links TRBV20-1 to TRBJ1-6; D is perhaps TRBD1 (5 bases). Germline values: CDR1 DFQATT, CDR2 SNEGSKA (reference sequence). The CDR3 is 15 residues long. The V gene lost 2 bases and the J gene lost 6 bases, with 14 bases spanning the gap. The DNA of the CDR3 is TGCAGTGCTAGAAACGCGGGGGGTATTAATTCACCCCTCCACTTT. This translates into CSARNAGGINSPLHF.

This chain joins TRBV5-1 and TRBJ1-6; D perhaps matches TRBD1 (6 bases). Germline V gives CDR1 SGHRS, CDR2 YFSETQ. Deletions cut 5 bases from V and 8 bases from J, with 17 bases between. The CDR3 is made up of 15 amino acids. CDR3 DNA sequence: TGCGCCAGCAGTCGGTCCGGGGGCGCGCATTCACCCCTCCACTTT. It specifies CASSRSGGAHSPLHF.

This clonotype showed up just a few times. The rearrangement joins TRBV29-1 to TRBJ2-3; possibly TRBD2 for D (5 bases). Trimming shortened V by 3 bases and J by 8 bases, and 12 bases separated the two germline ends. Germline lookup yields CDR1 SQVTM and CDR2 ANQGSEA. The CDR3 has 12 residues. The CDR3 DNA follows: TGCAGCGTTGATCCACTAGGTGGTACGCAGTATTTT. This translates into CSVDPLGGTQYF.

The chain is built from TRBV20-1 and TRBJ1-5; TRBD1 matches 7 bases. Per the germline V gene, CDR1 is DFQATT and CDR2 is SNEGSKA (reference sequence). Losses at the gene ends were 6 bases for V and 5 bases for J; bases not matched to a gene: 10. There are 14 residues in the CDR3. The CDR3 is CSAKGDSGYQPQHF. CDR3 in DNA: TGCAGTGCCAAAGGGGACAGCGGGTATCAGCCCCAGCATTTT.

The genes are TRBV12-3 or TRBV12-4 and TRBJ1-1, with a weak D call TRBD1 (5 bases). This CDR3 comprises 14 residues. Trimming cost V 6 bases and J 5 bases, with 16 bases left between them. CDR3 nucleotide sequence: TGTGCCAGCAGGGCCGCAGGGCCTCGGACTGAAGCTTTCTTT. As protein: CASRAAGPRTEAFF.

This clonotype has only a few counts. This chain connects TRBV4-1 to TRBJ1-3, with TRBD1 matching over 9 bases. The germline V gene encodes CDR1 MGHRA and CDR2 YSYEKL. The J segment lost 4 bases and the V segment lost 4 bases, leaving 11 bases of the junction unmatched. The CDR3 is 17 amino acids. In nucleotides, the CDR3 is TGCGCCAGCAGCCCGCAATACAGGGGGCGAACGGGAAACACCATATATTTT. As protein: CASSPQYRGRTGNTIYF.

This clonotype was found a few times. The rearrangement joins TRBV20-1 to TRBJ2-2; TRBD1 matches 7 bases. Trimming cost V 3 bases and J 7 bases; bases outside gene matches: 8. CDR3 size: 14 residues. Per germline, CDR1 DFQATT and CDR2 SNEGSKA (reference sequence). This CDR3 is CSARQRGQGGELFF. CDR3 DNA: TGCAGTGCTAGGCAGAGGGGGCAGGGCGGGGAGCTGTTTTTT.

This clonotype occurred a few times. The CDR3 DNA reads TGCAGCGTTACATCGGGGACAGGGGACGACTACGAGCAGTACTTC. The encoded protein is CSVTSGTGDDYEQYF. This rearrangement joins TRBV29-1 to TRBJ2-7; 10 positions match TRBD1. Trimming at V came to 5 bases and at J to 3 bases, leaving 10 bases not matched to a gene. Germline loops: CDR1 SQVTM, CDR2 ANQGSEA. The CDR3 consists of 15 residues.

This clonotype was counted a few times. The rearrangement uses TRBV20-1 and TRBJ1-2, with D uncertain. Germline-derived CDR1 and CDR2 are DFQATT and SNEGSKA (reference sequence). Trimming removed 0 bases from V and 6 bases from J, with 5 bases in between. The CDR3 runs 11 residues. As DNA, the CDR3 is TGCAGTGCTAGAGACGACAATGGCTACACCTTC. Amino acids: CSARDDNGYTF.

This clonotype was counted only a few times. The rearrangement joins TRBV6-2 or TRBV6-3 to TRBJ2-7; 9 nucleotides match TRBD1. Trimming took 6 bases from V and 5 from J; bases not matched to a gene: 8. The CDR3 covers 14 residues. The germline V gene encodes CDR1 MNHEY and CDR2 SVGEGT. This CDR3 reads CASRSGTGRHEQYF. The CDR3 DNA follows: TGTGCCAGCAGGAGCGGGACAGGGAGACACGAGCAGTACTTC.

The chain couples TRBV12-3 or TRBV12-4 to TRBJ1-2; tentatively, D is TRBD1 (6 bases). The CDR3 loop spans 15 amino acids. Trimming took off 2 bases at V and 3 bases at J, with 13 bases between the two ends. The CDR3 DNA follows: TGTGCCAGCAGTTTAAGTACAGGGACCGACTATGGCTACACCTTC. Amino acids: CASSLSTGTDYGYTF.

This clonotype was observed a handful of times. This chain joins TRBV5-1 and TRBJ1-4, with a possible D match to TRBD1 (5 bases). There are 14 residues in the CDR3. CDR1 is SGHRS and CDR2 is YFSETQ in the germline V gene. Trimming removed 5 bases from V and 5 bases from J, with 13 bases in between. As DNA, the CDR3 is TGCGCCAGCAGAGAGGGACGCCTGAATGAAAAACTGTTTTTT. Encoded protein: CASREGRLNEKLFF.